Listed here are 8 T cell receptor beta chains from one sample, sequenced in a study of blood T cell repertoires in COVID-19. TCRdb's copy holds only in-frame clones and misses some; the assay was immunoSEQ multiplex PCR. The sample holds 200,000 to 300,000 clones, about nine tenths seen once. Sequencing input: PBMCs or T cells enriched from blood (not recorded which). The receptors derive from a woman between 18 and 29 years old who had recovered from COVID-19.

The chain has TRBV7-8 and TRBJ1-1; D is unresolved. The CDR3 has 14 residues. V gave up 2 bases and J gave up 5 bases, with 12 bases separating them. Germline V gene lookup returns CDR1 SGHVS and CDR2 FQNEAQ. The CDR3 region is CASSLQLSLTEAFF. CDR3 nucleotide sequence: TGTGCCAGCAGCTTACAACTTAGCCTGACTGAAGCTTTCTTT.

This clone has just one count. The V and J genes are TRBV27 and TRBJ1-2, with D unclear. Germline CDR1 is MNHEY and CDR2 is SMNVEV (reference sequence). This CDR3 spans 14 amino acids. V was cut by 0 bases and J by 4 bases, with 9 bases left in between. CDR3 sequence: CASSLSGPGYGYTF. For the CDR3, the DNA is TGTGCCAGCAGTTTATCCGGTCCGGGCTATGGCTACACCTTC.

V gene TRBV5-1 combines with J gene TRBJ1-2; 9 bases are a match to TRBD1. CDR1 and CDR2 from the germline V gene are SGHRS and YFSETQ. This CDR3 has 14 amino acids. V was pared by 3 bases and J by 4 bases, with 4 bases of the junction left unmatched. The CDR3: CASSSTDRGYGYTF. The CDR3 DNA is TGCGCCAGCAGCTCGACGGACAGGGGCTATGGCTACACCTTC.

This sequence joins TRBV19 and TRBJ2-2; 8 bases agree with TRBD2. From germline, CDR1 is LNHDA and CDR2 SQIVND (reference sequence). Unmatched junction bases numbered 3, after V lost 6 bases and J lost 0 bases. This CDR3 contains 15 residues. The CDR3 region is CASRLAVANTGELFF. The DNA of the CDR3 is TGTGCCAGTAGACTAGCGGTCGCGAACACCGGGGAGCTGTTTTTT.

The rearrangement links TRBV15 to TRBJ2-7; perhaps TRBD2 as D (5 bases). The CDR3 consists of 15 residues. Looked up from germline, CDR1 is LNHNV and CDR2 is YYDKDF (reference sequence). V lost 2 bases and J 3 bases, leaving 14 bases between the germline ends. CDR3 region: CATSRPEENNYEQYF. Here the CDR3 DNA reads TGTGCCACCAGCAGACCGGAGGAGAACAACTACGAGCAGTACTTC.

V usage is TRBV4-1 and J usage is TRBJ1-1; a weak D match, TRBD1 (5 bases). The germline V and J ends were trimmed by 10 bases and 4 bases, with 19 bases remaining between them. Germline CDR1 and CDR2: MGHRA and YSYEKL. The CDR3 runs to 14 residues. The CDR3 reads CAIAPTGTSTEAFF. DNA for the CDR3: TGCGCCATTGCGCCAACTGGGACTTCCACTGAAGCTTTCTTT.

The rearrangement joins TRBV19 to TRBJ2-5; 7 bases map to TRBD1. Germline CDR1 LNHDA, CDR2 SQIVND (reference sequence). The CDR3 length is 16 residues. V lost 6 bases and J lost 2; bases outside the gene matches: 12. The CDR3: CASSLETGLEQETQYF. In DNA form, the CDR3 reads TGTGCCAGTAGCTTGGAGACAGGGTTGGAACAAGAGACCCAGTACTTC.

This chain joins TRBV29-1 and TRBJ1-1, with 7 bases identical to TRBD1. The CDR3 sequence is 14 residues long. The germline V gene encodes CDR1 SQVTM and CDR2 ANQGSEA. With V trimmed by 6 bases and J by 4 bases, 11 bases remained unmatched. The CDR3 nucleotides are TGCAGCGTAAACCCCCCAAACAGGGGCACTGAAGCTTTCTTT. It codes for CSVNPPNRGTEAFF.